This T cell receptor (beta chain) was observed in a study of STAT5B mutations in CD4+ large granular lymphocyte leukemia. CDR1 is MNHNS, CDR2 SASEGT, per germline. The length of the CDR3 is 13 residues. V was trimmed by 6 bases and J by 3 bases, leaving 8 bases between them. Measured with immunoSEQ multiplex PCR; TCRdb has only the in-frame clones, and not every one. The data contain about 5,000 clones, over 70% of them singletons. The receptor was derived from a man aged 80 or over with CD4+ T-cell large granular lymphocyte leukemia. The chain is built from TRBV6-1 and TRBJ2-2, with D tentatively TRBD1 or TRBD2 (5 bases each). The sequenced material came from PBMCs. Here the CDR3 reads CASRRGDTGELFF. The CDR3 DNA reads TGTGCCAGCAGGCGAGGGGACACCGGGGAGCTGTTTTTT.